This TCR beta chain is drawn from a study of shared clonotypes between healthy human individuals (TCRdb year 2020). Looking at the study overall: A couple of women and a few men aged 18 to 49 years were included in the cohort. For each donor, CD4 naive and CD4 memory were each run on three plates, CD8 naive on two plates, and CD8 memory on one plate. Blood TCR repertoires of four to six healthy adults were deeply sequenced to estimate repertoire size and the extent of clonotype sharing between individuals. Different laboratories and diverse techniques were used to prepare libraries and sequence TCR repertoires, to increase sequencing depth and limit assay-specific biases. Leukapheresis yielded between about 0.9 and 8.9 billion PBMCs per donor. Overall study results and their limits: The genetic and exposure-history diversity represented was limited by the small number of donors. Pairwise subsampling led to the expectation that sequencing depth would affect the degree of clonotype sharing among donors. Even with the large sequencing depth, rarefaction of the sorted-subset datasets indicated that sequencing was incomplete. When a handful of donors were compared, the shared fraction of clonotypes was roughly 4.8% for naive CD4, 3.5% to 4% for naive CD8, about 2.5% for memory CD4, and roughly 0.4% for memory CD8. Estimated clonotype richness was generally larger for naive than for memory subsets. Compared with non-shared clonotypes, clonotypes shared by all four sorted-subset donors had higher generation probabilities. Sampling was limited to blood, and TCR repertoires in tissue likely differ from TCR repertoires in blood.

V and J lose 3 bases and 4 bases, and a span of 16 bases separates them. From the cysteine up to the phenylalanine, the CDR3 has a length of 17 residues. Only the CDR3 DNA is retained, 51 bases long and in frame from the first base. As encoded in the germline V gene, CDR1 is MDHEN while CDR2 is SYDVKM. About this clone itself: No cognate antigen has been identified for it. No base quality values were provided; no much bigger clone lies one nucleotide off.

Using the deep immunoSEQ assay, TCR CDR3 regions were amplified from genomic DNA by multiplex PCR. Extracted genomic DNA from each cell subset was spread evenly across all wells of several immunoSEQ 96-well plates, with each plate serving as a replicate. For sorted subsets, approximately 210 ng of genomic DNA, equivalent to 25,000 to 35,000 T cell genomes, went into each replicate PCR. Purified libraries were measured with a Qubit 3.0 fluorometer, size-checked on a Bioanalyzer 2100, and measured again with the KAPA Library Quantification kit. A separate single-read 150-cycle Illumina NextSeq 550 flow cell was used to sequence each immunoSEQ 96-well plate. Under the source paper's analysis protocol: Because the immunoSEQ output held only junctional sequences and lacked quality scores, the filtering could not match the filtering applied to full-length reads. Sequences were annotated with PyIR, a Python wrapper for IgBLAST v1.9, and V/J genes and CDR3 were assigned using IMGT germline references. Reads were removed for weak V/J assignments (E-value above 1e-6), missing CDR3, stop codons, out-of-frame junctions, or ambiguous translated residues. A V3J clonotype was defined by an identical inferred V gene, J gene, and CDR3 amino acid sequence. Percentage overlap between repertoires was calculated by dividing the number of shared unique clonotypes by the size of the smaller repertoire. Richness of each repertoire was evaluated using RTK rarefaction, the Chao1 estimator, and Recon v2.1 estimates of unobserved clonotypes. OLGA was used to compute generation probabilities for all TCRbeta clonotypes that the gDNA method yielded from a handful of donors. Drawn from immuneACCESS, this table holds only the in-frame rearrangements with V and J called that TCRdb kept. Clones are partly lost; checked studies trace under half to an unresolved V gene and leave the rest unexplained. The V and J calls and clone size come from that table; D and trimming were worked out from the DNA. The sample yields over a million clones; 65% to 75% were counted once. Jointly, the top ten make up about 1.5% of the sample.

The donors were healthy, HIV-negative adults with no recently reported acute infections or vaccinations. Every donor was a Caucasian adult living in Nashville, Tennessee, USA. CD4+ T cells were enriched by magnetic negative selection, after which naive cells were positively selected on CD45RA and the negative fraction was taken as the memory subset. Blood was obtained by leukapheresis, after which PBMCs were separated by Ficoll-Histopaque density gradient centrifugation and cryopreserved in liquid nitrogen vapor phase. Analytical flow cytometry was used to check the purity and quantity of each magnetically sorted T cell population. From each sorted fraction, genomic DNA was isolated and quantified by UV absorbance on a Nanodrop 2000c.

The sequence links TRBV28 to TRBJ2-6; the D gene is unclear. The sequenced sample consisted of memory CD4+ T cells sorted from blood. The label giving this sample's cell subset or site can be read as: CD45RA-negative fraction. The sequence was obtained from a young man in good health. The CDR3: CASSFLGHDSGANVLTF. The DNA sequence is as follows: TGTGCCAGCAGTTTCCTGGGTCACGATTCCGGGGCCAACGTCCTGACTTTC.